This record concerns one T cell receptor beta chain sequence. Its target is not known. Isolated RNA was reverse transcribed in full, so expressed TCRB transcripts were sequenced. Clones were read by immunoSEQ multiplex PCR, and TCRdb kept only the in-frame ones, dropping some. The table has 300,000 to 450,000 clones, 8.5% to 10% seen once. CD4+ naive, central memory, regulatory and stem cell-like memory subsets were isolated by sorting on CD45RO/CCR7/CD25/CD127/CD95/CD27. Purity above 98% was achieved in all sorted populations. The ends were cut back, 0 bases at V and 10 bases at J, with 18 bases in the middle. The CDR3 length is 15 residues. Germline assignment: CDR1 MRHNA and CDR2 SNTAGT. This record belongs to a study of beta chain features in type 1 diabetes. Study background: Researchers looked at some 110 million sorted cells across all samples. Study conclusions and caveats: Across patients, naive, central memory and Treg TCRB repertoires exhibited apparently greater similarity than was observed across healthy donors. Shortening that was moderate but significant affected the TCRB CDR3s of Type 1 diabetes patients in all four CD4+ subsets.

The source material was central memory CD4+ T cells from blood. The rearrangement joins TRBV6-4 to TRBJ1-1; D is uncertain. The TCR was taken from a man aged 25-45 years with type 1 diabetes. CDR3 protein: CASSDSSSGSTGAFF. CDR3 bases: TGTGCCAGCAGTGACTCGAGCTCTGGATCAACGGGAGCTTTCTTT.